This T cell receptor (beta chain) was captured by sequencing in a study of beta chain features in type 1 diabetes. Findings and caveats of the study: Patients showed naive, central memory and Treg TCRB repertoires that appeared more similar than those of healthy donors.

Per germline, CDR1 GTSNPN and CDR2 SVGIG (reference sequence). V lost 8 bases, J lost 4 bases, and 18 bases lay in between. The CDR3 is 14 amino acids. The sequenced template was cDNA made from the entire isolated RNA. Generated by immunoSEQ multiplex PCR, the TCRdb table keeps only in-frame clones and is missing some. The sample includes 15,000 to 20,000 clones, around 50% of them seen just once. As to this clone: Antigen specificity is unknown.

Sequenced input: stem cell memory CD4+ T cells from blood. The genes are TRBV30 and TRBJ2-1; perhaps TRBD2 as D (6 bases). This clonotype was obtained from a man aged 18-30 years in good health. CDR3 residues: CAVTGVAVYNEQFF. CDR3 bases: TGTGCCGTAACGGGGGTAGCGGTGTACAATGAGCAGTTCTTC.